This TCR beta chain came from a study of T cell clonality in common variable immunodeficiency. Whole-study findings and limits: Reportedly, TCR beta sequences from common variable immunodeficiency showed fewer deletions and N-nucleotide insertions.

This clone was picked up a small number of times. The antigen remains unidentified. The CDR3 end is not reached by the read, which stops 3 residues before it; the germline J gene fills it in. The CDR3 loop spans 14 amino acids. The ends were cut back, 2 bases at V and 4 bases at J, with 12 bases in the middle. The protocol was immunoSEQ multiplex PCR, while the TCRdb copy is restricted to in-frame clones and leaves out a portion. The sample has more than 20,000 clones, none seen only once. This TCR came from a human donor with common variable immunodeficiency. The rearrangement links TRBV23-1 to TRBJ2-7; a possible D gene is TRBD1 (5 bases). Being an ORF, TRBV23-1 has a function that is uncertain. Source material: peripheral blood mononuclear cells. CDR3 bases read: TGCGCCAGCAGTCAAGGGCAGGGATCTTACGAG. Protein sequence: CASSQGQGSYE. The full CDR3 protein is CASSQGQGSYEQYF.